This T cell receptor (beta chain) was obtained from a study of EBV T-cell therapy then PD-1 blockade in nasopharyngeal carcinoma. TCRdb's table, derived via immunoSEQ multiplex PCR, lists solely in-frame clones and lacks some. The sample holds over 20,000 clones, about 80% seen once. Comment on this clone: Its target is not known.

Time point here: 266 days after commencement of treatment, after nivolumab therapy. The treatment here: AdE1-LMPpoly-expanded autologous EBV-specific T-cell therapy followed by anti-PD-1 nivolumab. The sequence derives from a man aged 35 to 55 with nasopharyngeal carcinoma. The sample consisted of CD8+ T cells from blood, taken around day 270 from a patient whose treatment included autologous EBV-specific T cells and nivolumab.

In DNA form, the CDR3 reads TGTGCCAGCAGCCAAGAGAGTGGGCAAGAGACCCAGTACTTC. Translated: CASSQESGQETQYF. The rearrangement links TRBV3-1 (or the pseudogene TRBV3-2) to TRBJ2-5; D not resolved. Trimming left V 0 bases short and J 2 bases short, with 7 bases between. CDR1 and CDR2 from the germline V gene are LGHDT and YNNKEL (reference sequence). There are 14 residues in the CDR3.